The following is a T cell receptor beta chain sequence with its context. This entry is derived from a study of blood T cell repertoires in COVID-19. Study context: Samples came from the United States, Italy and Spain, spanning acute and convalescent COVID-19.

The repertoire was sequenced with immunoSEQ multiplex PCR; TCRdb's copy has only in-frame clones and lacks some. The repertoire holds some 150,000 clones, with more than 65% as singletons. Between the trimmed V and J ends, which lost 6 bases and 6 bases, there was a span of 7 bases. The CDR3 totals 11 residues. Germline V gene data show CDR1 as MNHEY and CDR2 as SVGAGI. Sequenced: peripheral blood. The clonotype was recovered from a human donor in a cohort sampled during active COVID-19. The rearrangement joins TRBV6-5 to TRBJ2-3; no clear D gene. CDR3 DNA sequence: TGTGCCAGCAGGGCAGGTGATACGCAGTATTTT. Its translation is CASRAGDTQYF.